This T cell receptor beta chain was recovered during a study of T cell responses to AZD1222 COVID-19 vaccine. Findings and limits, study-wide: When two AZD1222 doses had been given, Spike-specific TCR breadth and depth rose.

Remarks on this clone: The antigen is undetermined.

Assay used: immunoSEQ multiplex PCR; TCRdb lists only in-frame clones, some missing. The table has about 130,000 clones, about 86% seen once. Germline CDR1 and CDR2: LNHDA and SQIVND (reference sequence). Trimming removed 3 bases at V and 1 base at J, with 12 bases between. The CDR3 is 15 amino acids. The TCR was taken from an adult in good health. Sequences were derived from peripheral blood, sampled on day 0 of AZD1222 vaccination. The rearrangement links TRBV19 to TRBJ2-5; D gene uncertain. CDR3 in DNA: TGTGCCAGTAGTATCGGACGGTCCGGCCAAGAGACCCAGTACTTC. This codes for CASSIGRSGQETQYF.